The T cell receptor (beta chain) described here comes from a study of T-cell reconstitution after alpha-beta-depleted transplantation in children. Per the germline V gene, CDR1 is SGHRS and CDR2 is YFSETQ. The ends were cut back, 7 bases at V and 0 bases at J, with 20 bases in the middle. The CDR3 length is 18 residues. For TCRbeta, the library was prepared with unique molecular identifiers. One entry per CDR3 protein, called by TCRdb with MiXCR from the PCR reads. The data contain about a million distinct CDR3 sequences, roughly 31% of them singletons. About this clonotype itself: The target antigen is unknown.

Study-level points and caveats: T-cell numbers and diversity, one year after transplant, stemmed largely from T cells that were newly produced. Some patients' high day-60 TCRbeta diversity was traced to surviving recipient T cells and thymic progenitors.

The clonotype comes from a boy younger than two who had a stem cell transplant for SCID, so the T cells may come from the graft donor. This chain links TRBV5-1 with TRBJ2-6; possibly TRBD1 for D (5 bases). The sample was PBMCs, mostly from graft donor cells, taken 360 days after TCRalphabeta/CD19-depleted stem cell transplant. The CDR3 DNA follows: TGCGCCAGCTCCGGCCGGGCCAGGGCCGACTCTGGGGCCAACGTCCTGACTTTC. Its translation is CASSGRARADSGANVLTF.